A single sample gave rise to the 23 T cell receptor beta chains below, sequenced in a study of T cells after yellow fever vaccination. From the 5' RACE reads, TCRdb called clonotypes with MiXCR, one entry per CDR3 protein. The data show around 88,000 distinct CDR3 sequences, with approximately 12% seen just once and around 23% held by the top ten. This specimen consisted of CD8+ T cells not binding an NS4B(214-222) dextramer, sorted from PBMCs, obtained less than 25 days after the first yellow fever vaccination. The source is a man aged 18 to 29 who received the YFV17D yellow fever vaccine.

The chain recombines TRBV28 with TRBJ1-2, with D unresolved. The CDR3 is made up of 13 amino acids. Germline CDR1 and CDR2: MDHEN and SYDVKM. The germline V and J ends were trimmed by 3 bases and 7 bases, with 12 bases remaining between them. CDR3 coding DNA: TGTGCCAGCAGTTTTAGGCGGTCGGGTGGCTACACCTTC. Translating it yields CASSFRRSGGYTF.

CDR3 in amino acids: CASSETGAGPNEKLFF. The CDR3 DNA sequence: TGTGCCAGCAGTGAAACCGGGGCAGGTCCTAATGAAAAACTGTTTTTT. The rearrangement uses TRBV7-9 and TRBJ1-4; a weak D match, TRBD1 (5 bases). Between the trimmed V and J ends, which lost 6 bases and 3 bases, there was a span of 17 bases. In germline, CDR1 is SEHNR, CDR2 FQNEAQ (reference sequence). This CDR3 has 16 amino acids.

This clonotype was counted between two and nine times. The V gene is TRBV5-6, the J gene TRBJ2-7; TRBD1 matches 7 bases. Germline assignment: CDR1 SGHDT and CDR2 YYEEEE. This CDR3 spans 14 amino acids. J lost 0 bases, V lost 4 bases, and 4 bases had no gene match. CDR3 nucleotides: TGTGCCAGCAGCGAGACAGGGACCTCCTACGAGCAGTACTTC. Protein: CASSETGTSYEQYF.

The chain joins TRBV29-1 to TRBJ2-1; TRBD2 matches at 14 bases. Germline CDR1 reads SQVTM; CDR2 reads ANQGSEA. V was pared by 5 bases and J by 0 bases, with 12 bases of the junction left unmatched. This CDR3 comprises 19 residues. CDR3 sequence (DNA): TGCAGCGTTACCCGACTAGCGGGGGGGCCCGCTAGCTCCTACAATGAGCAGTTCTTC. It encodes CSVTRLAGGPASSYNEQFF.

V usage is TRBV7-2 and J usage is TRBJ2-7; 9 nucleotides agree with TRBD2. The CDR3 runs to 15 residues. Germline CDR1 reads SGHTA; CDR2 reads FQGNSA. The junction had 1 base not matched to a gene; V was cut back by 0 bases and J by 1 base. For the CDR3, the DNA is TGTGCCAGCAGCTTAGCCAGCGGGGGGTCCTACGAGCAGTACTTC. This sequence encodes CASSLASGGSYEQYF.

V usage is TRBV14 and J usage is TRBJ2-3; 7 nucleotides agree with TRBD1. CDR1 is SGHDN, CDR2 FVKESK, per germline. With V trimmed by 4 bases and J by 5 bases, 6 bases remained unmatched. CDR3 length: 14 residues. CDR3 in amino acids: CASSLQTGRDTQYF. The CDR3 region has the DNA TGTGCCAGCAGCCTTCAGACAGGGCGAGATACGCAGTATTTT.

Only a few counts were recorded for this clonotype. The genes are TRBV28 and TRBJ2-5, with D maybe TRBD1 (6 bases). This CDR3 spans 16 amino acids. Trimming took off 1 base at V and 1 base at J, with 13 bases between the two ends. Germline CDR1 reads MDHEN; CDR2 reads SYDVKM. In nucleotides, the CDR3 is TGTGCCAGCAGTTTATCCCCTGAACAGGGCCAAGAGACCCAGTACTTC. Translation: CASSLSPEQGQETQYF.

The V call is TRBV4-1, the J call TRBJ1-1; tentatively, D is TRBD1 (6 bases). There are 15 residues in the CDR3. The germline V gene encodes CDR1 MGHRA and CDR2 YSYEKL. Trimming removed 3 bases from V and 5 bases from J, with 16 bases in between. This CDR3 is CASSQPPAQGTEAFF. CDR3 nucleotide sequence: TGCGCCAGCAGCCAGCCCCCCGCCCAGGGGACTGAAGCTTTCTTT.

There are a few counts of this clonotype. This chain connects TRBV7-9 to TRBJ2-7; D ambiguous. This CDR3 has 15 residues. Deletions cut 6 bases from V and 0 bases from J, with 15 bases between. The germline V gene has CDR1 SEHNR and CDR2 FQNEAQ (reference sequence). The CDR3: CASSPRAGISYEQYV. The CDR3, as DNA: TGTGCCAGCAGTCCAAGGGCAGGAATCTCCTACGAGCAGTACGTC.

There are a few counts of this clonotype. The chain carries TRBV7-2 and TRBJ1-4; no clear D gene. This CDR3 comprises 14 residues. CDR1 SGHTA and CDR2 FQGNSA come from the germline V gene. The V end was cut by 1 base, the J end by 4 bases, with 7 bases between. CDR3 sequence: CASSLEEINEKLFF. CDR3 sequence (DNA): TGTGCCAGCAGCTTAGAGGAAATTAATGAAAAACTGTTTTTT.

The V and J genes are TRBV4-1 and TRBJ2-1, with 11 positions matching TRBD2. The germline gives CDR1 MGHRA, CDR2 YSYEKL. This CDR3 contains 15 residues. V lost 2 bases and J lost 7; bases outside the gene matches: 4. The CDR3 DNA sequence: TGCGCCAGCAGCCAAAGGGGGACTAGCGGTAATGAGCAGTTCTTC. This translates into CASSQRGTSGNEQFF.

V and J are TRBV12-3 or TRBV12-4 and TRBJ1-5; 9 bases agree with TRBD1. V was clipped by 4 bases and J by 11 bases; unmatched bases: 15. The CDR3 consists of 16 residues. The DNA for the CDR3 is TGTGCCAGCAGTTGGGTTACAGGGGGCAACCCGCGGGCCCAGCATTTT. Protein: CASSWVTGGNPRAQHF.

V usage is TRBV6-1 and J usage is TRBJ2-2; D gene unclear. V lost 9 bases, J lost 1 base, and 6 bases lay in between. Germline loops: CDR1 MNHNS, CDR2 SASEGT. The CDR3 loop spans 12 amino acids. The CDR3 bases are TGTGCCAGTCCTGGGAACACCGGGGAGCTGTTTTTT. Translated, it gives CASPGNTGELFF.

This sequence joins TRBV5-6 and TRBJ2-5; possibly TRBD1 or TRBD2 for D (5 bases each). V lost 1 base and J 2 bases, leaving 9 bases between the germline ends. The CDR3 runs to 14 residues. Germline V lookup: CDR1 SGHDT, CDR2 YYEEEE. The CDR3: CASSLNRRQETQYF. As DNA, the CDR3 is TGTGCCAGCAGCTTGAACAGGAGGCAAGAGACCCAGTACTTC. Looking up the rest from reference TRBV5-6 and TRBJ2-5 gives the full variable domain: DAGVTQSPTHLIKTRGQQVTLRCSPKSGHDTVSWYQQALGQGPQFIFQYYEEEERQRGNFPDRFSGHQFPNYSSELNVNALLLGDSALYLCASSLNRRQETQYFGPGTRLLVL.

This clonotype was counted ten times or more. The gene calls are TRBV10-3 and TRBJ2-1, with TRBD2 matching 8 bases. Germline assignment: CDR1 ENHRY and CDR2 SYGVKD. V trimming: 3 bases; J trimming: 9 bases; junction bases outside the gene matches: 16. The CDR3 covers 17 residues. The CDR3: CAISDGLAGPGWSEQFF. The CDR3, as DNA: TGTGCCATCAGTGATGGGTTAGCGGGGCCCGGATGGAGTGAGCAGTTCTTC.

This sequence joins TRBV7-2 and TRBJ2-5; 10 bases match TRBD1. After removal of 5 bases from V and 5 bases from J, the junction contained 8 bases not matched to a gene. Per germline, CDR1 SGHTA and CDR2 FQGNSA. The CDR3 totals 15 residues. The CDR3, as DNA: TGTGCCAGCAGCGGTCGGGACAGGGGTTTGGAGACCCAGTACTTC. Protein: CASSGRDRGLETQYF.

This clonotype was recorded a few times. The CDR3 reads CASSLRGQGKWPGELFF. CDR3 in DNA: TGTGCCAGCAGCTTACGAGGTCAGGGGAAGTGGCCCGGGGAGCTGTTTTTT. The chain combines TRBV11-2 with TRBJ2-2; a possible D gene is TRBD1 (6 bases). CDR3 length: 17 amino acids. The germline V gene encodes CDR1 SGHAT and CDR2 FQNNGV. Trimming removed 2 bases from V and 6 bases from J, with 19 bases in between.

This clonotype was counted between two and nine times. The CDR3 region has the DNA TGTGCCAGTAGTACCCTAGCGGGGGGAATCTACGAGCAGTACGTC. Translated: CASSTLAGGIYEQYV. The V gene is TRBV19, the J gene TRBJ2-7; TRBD2 matches at 11 bases. The V gene's germline CDR1 is LNHDA and CDR2 SQIVND (reference sequence). The CDR3 has 15 residues. V shed 4 bases and J 3 bases; nucleotides not matched to a gene: 5.

The table lists this clonotype with a few counts. DNA for the CDR3: TGTGCCAGCAGTTTCGCGACAGAGGCGCACACTGAAGCTTTCTTT. Translated, it gives CASSFATEAHTEAFF. This chain joins TRBV6-5 and TRBJ1-1, with D possibly being TRBD1 (5 bases). Germline CDR1 is MNHEY and CDR2 is SVGAGI. The V and J ends lost 4 bases and 3 bases respectively, with 15 bases between them. This CDR3 has 15 amino acids.

This clonotype came up a few times. CDR3 residues: CATDIYNEQFF. The CDR3 region has the DNA TGTGCCACCGACATTTACAATGAGCAGTTCTTC. V gene TRBV15 combines with J gene TRBJ2-1; no clear D gene. Deletions cut 8 bases from V and 4 bases from J, with 6 bases between. The germline V gene encodes CDR1 LNHNV and CDR2 YYDKDF (reference sequence). This CDR3 comprises 11 residues. Supplemented by reference TRBV15 and TRBJ2-1, the full variable domain reads DAMVIQNPRYQVTQFGKPVTLSCSQTLNHNVMYWYQQKSSQAPKLLFHYYDKDFNNEADTPDNFQSRRPNTSFCFLDIRSPGLGDTAMYLCATDIYNEQFFGPGTRLTVL.

This clonotype has a handful of counts. The chain employs TRBV20-1 and TRBJ1-3; D unclear. Deletions cut 6 bases from V and 3 bases from J, with 12 bases between. Germline V gene lookup returns CDR1 DFQATT and CDR2 SNEGSKA (reference sequence). The length of the CDR3 is 13 residues. CDR3 region: CSAKRESGNTIYF. The CDR3 DNA reads TGCAGTGCAAAGAGGGAAAGTGGAAACACCATATATTTT.

This chain joins TRBV15 and TRBJ1-1, with D tentatively TRBD1 (5 bases). V lost 4 bases and J lost 7, with 13 bases in between. Germline-derived CDR1 and CDR2 are LNHNV and YYDKDF (reference sequence). The CDR3 extends over 13 amino acids. DNA for the CDR3: TGTGCCACCAGCAACCCGGGGGGTCTTGAAGCTTTCTTT. Encoded protein: CATSNPGGLEAFF.

V and J are TRBV6-2 or TRBV6-3 and TRBJ2-1, with D uncertain. The CDR3 runs 14 residues. The germline V gene encodes CDR1 MNHEY and CDR2 SVGEGT. V shed 7 bases and J shed 0 bases, with 10 bases lying between them. The DNA of the CDR3 is TGTGCCAGCAACCTAGGAGACTCCTACAATGAGCAGTTCTTC. Residues: CASNLGDSYNEQFF.